The 8 T cell receptor beta chains below all came from one sample that was sequenced in a study of regulatory T cells in long-lasting Graves disease. With iRepertoire HTBI primers and Arm-PCR of CDR3 regions, TCR beta libraries were built. TCRdb re-derived calls from the multiplex PCR reads in MiXCR, one entry per CDR3 protein. Among about 440,000 distinct CDR3 sequences listed, about a sixth were seen once. Time point noted: newly diagnosed GD, antithyroid drugs for less than 3 months. RNA from PBMCs was the source of the TCR library. A further study also used this sample, focusing on T cells in Graves' hyperthyroidism and ophthalmopathy.

This specimen consisted of peripheral blood mononuclear cells (PBMCs), obtained at new diagnosis, from a patient treated with antithyroid drugs. The receptors were gathered from a woman younger than 30 with Graves disease.

This clonotype occurred a few times. J is TRBJ2-2 and V is TRBV5-1, with 10 nucleotides matching TRBD2. J gave up 6 bases and V 4 bases, and 12 bases lay outside the gene matches. Germline V gene lookup returns CDR1 SGHRS and CDR2 YFSETQ. The CDR3 is 17 residues long. The CDR3 region is CASSERLIAGGSGELFF. CDR3 nucleotide sequence: TGCGCCAGCAGCGAGAGACTTATAGCGGGAGGATCCGGGGAGCTGTTTTTT.

This clonotype was seen a handful of times. The chain joins TRBV19 to TRBJ1-1; 9 nucleotides line up with TRBD1. The CDR3 is made up of 14 amino acids. Germline CDR1 is LNHDA and CDR2 is SQIVND (reference sequence). V was clipped by 5 bases and J by 8 bases; unmatched bases: 9. The CDR3 DNA sequence: TGTGCCAGTAGTTCGGGGGACAGGGCGCCAGAAGCTTTCTTT. This translates into CASSSGDRAPEAFF.

This clonotype was counted only a few times. This sequence joins TRBV18 and TRBJ1-3; D remains unclear. Germline CDR1 reads KGHSH; CDR2 reads LQKENI. This CDR3 is built from 16 residues. The germline V and J ends were trimmed by 2 bases and 0 bases, with 11 bases remaining between them. The CDR3 spells CASSPNRVNSGNTIYF. The CDR3 DNA reads as TGTGCCAGCTCACCAAATAGAGTAAACTCTGGAAACACCATATATTTT.

This clonotype came up many times. The rearrangement links TRBV11-1 to TRBJ2-7, with a possible D match to TRBD1 (6 bases). Germline CDR1 reads SGHAT; CDR2 reads FQDESV (reference sequence). The CDR3 spans 13 residues. V lost 6 bases and J 3 bases, leaving 12 bases between the germline ends. The CDR3 DNA is TGTGCCAGCAGTTTACAGGGTTTCTACGAGCAGTACTTC. Translated: CASSLQGFYEQYF.

At least ten counts were recorded for this clonotype. The V gene is TRBV24-1, the J gene TRBJ2-1; 10 positions agree with TRBD2. The CDR3 has 14 residues. J was trimmed by 8 bases and V by 9 bases; bases with no gene match: 9. Germline CDR1 KGHDR, CDR2 SFDVKD. The CDR3 spells CATSLAGGYDEQFF. DNA of the CDR3: TGTGCCACCTCTTTAGCGGGAGGATATGATGAGCAGTTCTTC.

About this clonotype: A much more abundant neighbour one base away suggests this may be a read error. The chain joins TRBV20-1 to TRBJ2-5; 8 nucleotides agree with TRBD2. CDR1 and CDR2 from the germline V gene are DFQATT and SNEGSKA (reference sequence). V lost 6 bases, J lost 11 bases, and 17 bases stayed unmatched. This CDR3 has 14 residues. The CDR3 sequence: CSAIRTSFYNEQYF. The CDR3 bases are TGCAGTGCCATTAGGACTAGCTTCTACAATGAGCAGTACTTC.

Concerning this clonotype: A much larger clone differs from this one at a single base, so this may be a read error. Likely a read error: the CDR3 ends without its conserved phenylalanine or tryptophan. The chain uses TRBV7-6 and TRBJ2-1, with 7 bases fitting TRBD1. The J segment lost 4 bases and the V segment lost 5 bases, leaving 8 bases of the junction unmatched. This CDR3 has 15 residues. From germline, CDR1 is SGHVS and CDR2 FNYEAQ. CDR3 sequence reads: CASSDTGATYNEQFS. CDR3 DNA: TGTGCCAGCAGCGACACAGGGGCAACTTACAATGAGCAGTTCTCC.

This clonotype came up many times. The chain combines TRBV2 with TRBJ2-1, with TRBD2 matching over 9 bases. CDR1 and CDR2 (germline): SNHLY, FYNNEI. With 7 bases clipped from V and 7 bases from J, the junction kept 8 bases outside the gene matches. The CDR3 length is 14 residues. The CDR3 DNA reads TGTGCCAGCACGTTCGCTAGCGGGACTAATGAGCAGTTCTTC. Protein: CASTFASGTNEQFF.